This TCR beta chain was documented in a study of tumor-infiltrating lymphocytes in primary liver carcinoma. In regard to this clonotype: Its antigen is as yet unknown.

Study outcomes and limitations: Tumors carried a top-250-clone fraction significantly exceeding that of blood (p = 0.039).

Extraction also yielded germline DNA, while blood RNA was obtained from unsorted whole blood. CDR3 length: 16 amino acids. V was pared by 2 bases and J by 0 bases, with 13 bases between. The germline V gene encodes CDR1 SGHAT and CDR2 FQDESV (reference sequence). A primer in the constant region served to generate TCR beta cDNA from roughly 520 ng of total RNA. Sequencing libraries for TCR beta derived from three nested multiplex PCR rounds that used slightly modified ARM-PCR. The study ran its first two PCR rounds for nine to ten cycles each, using TRBV1-TRBV30 forward primers and a C-beta reverse primer. In TCRdb, the multiplex PCR reads were re-called with MiXCR into one record per CDR3 protein. The sample carries fewer than 350,000 distinct CDR3 sequences, roughly two thirds recorded once.

This rearrangement joins TRBV11-1 to TRBJ2-5; tentative D call: TRBD1 (6 bases). The sample comprised peripheral blood. This TCR came from a man aged 35 to 55 with primary liver carcinoma and hepatitis B virus infection. The CDR3 here is CASSLIQGLYQETQYF. The CDR3 nucleotides are TGTGCCAGCAGCTTAATACAGGGCCTGTACCAAGAGACCCAGTACTTC.